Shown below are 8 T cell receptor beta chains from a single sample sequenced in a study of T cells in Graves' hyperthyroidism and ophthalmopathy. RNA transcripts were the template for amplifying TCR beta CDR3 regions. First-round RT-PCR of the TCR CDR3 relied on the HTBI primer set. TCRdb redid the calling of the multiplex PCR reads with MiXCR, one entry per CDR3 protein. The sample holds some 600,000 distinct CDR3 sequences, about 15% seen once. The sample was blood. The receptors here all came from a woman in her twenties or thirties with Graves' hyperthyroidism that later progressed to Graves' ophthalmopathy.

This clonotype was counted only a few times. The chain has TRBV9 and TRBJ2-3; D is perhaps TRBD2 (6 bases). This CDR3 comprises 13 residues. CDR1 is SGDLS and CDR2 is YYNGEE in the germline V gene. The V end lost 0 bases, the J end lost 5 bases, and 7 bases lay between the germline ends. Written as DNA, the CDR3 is TGTGCCAGCAGCGTAGACGGGAGAGATACGCAGTATTTT. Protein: CASSVDGRDTQYF.

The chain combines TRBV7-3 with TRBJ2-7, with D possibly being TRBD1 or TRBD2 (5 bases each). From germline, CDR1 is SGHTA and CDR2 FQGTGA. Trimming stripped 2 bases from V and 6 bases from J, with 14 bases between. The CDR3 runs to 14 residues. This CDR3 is CASSLDGTNTEQYF. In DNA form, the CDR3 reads TGTGCCAGCAGCTTAGACGGGACCAATACCGAGCAGTACTTC.

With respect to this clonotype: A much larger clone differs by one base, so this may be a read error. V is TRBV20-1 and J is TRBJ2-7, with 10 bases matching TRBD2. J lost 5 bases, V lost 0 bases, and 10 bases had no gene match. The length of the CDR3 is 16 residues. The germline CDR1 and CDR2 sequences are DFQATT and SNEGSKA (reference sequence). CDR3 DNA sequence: TGCAGTGCTAGAGATCAGCGGGGGGGCCGGATCCACGAGCAGTACTTC. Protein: CSARDQRGGRIHEQYF.

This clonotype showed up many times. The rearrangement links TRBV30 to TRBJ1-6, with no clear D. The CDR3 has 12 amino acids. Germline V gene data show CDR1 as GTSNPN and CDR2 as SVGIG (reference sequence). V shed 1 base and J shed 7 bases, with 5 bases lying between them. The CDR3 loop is CAWSAGNSPLHF. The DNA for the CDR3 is TGTGCCTGGAGTGCCGGGAATTCACCCCTCCACTTT.

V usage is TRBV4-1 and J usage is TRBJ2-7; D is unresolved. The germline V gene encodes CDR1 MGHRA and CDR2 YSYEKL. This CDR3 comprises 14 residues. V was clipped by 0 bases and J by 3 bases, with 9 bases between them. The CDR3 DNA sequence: TGCGCCAGCAGCCAAGAGCTGGATTACTACGAGCAGTACTTC. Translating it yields CASSQELDYYEQYF.

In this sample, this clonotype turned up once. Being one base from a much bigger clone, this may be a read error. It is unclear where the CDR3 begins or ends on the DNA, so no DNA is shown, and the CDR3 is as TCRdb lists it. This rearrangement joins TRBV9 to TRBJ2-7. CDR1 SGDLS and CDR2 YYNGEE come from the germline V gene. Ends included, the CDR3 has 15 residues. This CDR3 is CASSVAGGSSYEHYF.

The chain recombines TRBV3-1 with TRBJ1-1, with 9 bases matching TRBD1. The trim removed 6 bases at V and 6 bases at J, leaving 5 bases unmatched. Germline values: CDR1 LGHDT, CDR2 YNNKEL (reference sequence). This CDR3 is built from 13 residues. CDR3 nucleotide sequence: TGTGCCAGCAGTCGGACAGGGGATTCTGAAGCTTTCTTT. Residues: CASSRTGDSEAFF. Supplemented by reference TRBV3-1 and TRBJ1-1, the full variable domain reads DTAVSQTPKYLVTQMGNDKSIKCEQNLGHDTMYWYKQDSKKFLKIMFSYNNKELIINETVPNRFSPKSPDKAHLNLHINSLELGDSAVYFCASSRTGDSEAFFGQGTRLTVV.

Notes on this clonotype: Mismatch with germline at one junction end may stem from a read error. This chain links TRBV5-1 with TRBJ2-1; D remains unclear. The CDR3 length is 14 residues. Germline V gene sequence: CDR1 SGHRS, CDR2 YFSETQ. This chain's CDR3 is CASSQVGPLNKQFF. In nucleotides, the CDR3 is TGCGCCAGCAGCCAAGTCGGCCCCCTCAATAAGCAGTTCTTC. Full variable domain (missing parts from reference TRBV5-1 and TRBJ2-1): KAGVTQTPRYLIKTRGQQVTLSCSPISGHRSVSWYQQTPGQGLQFLFEYFSETQRNKGNFPGRFSGRQFSNSRSEMNVSTLELGDSALYLCASSQVGPLNKQFFGPGTRLTVL.